Detailed here is one TCR beta chain. Its antigen has not been determined. Base qualities are not provided; no much larger clone lies one nucleotide away. These data are taken from a study of T cells in Graves' hyperthyroidism and ophthalmopathy (dated by TCRdb to the late 2010s). About the investigation overall: TCR V-J signatures able to tell the groups apart were searched for in a discovery cohort of approximately 95 patients, of whom under 45 had Graves' ophthalmopathy and under 65 had stable Graves' hyperthyroidism. TCR Vbeta CDR3 sequencing of fewer than 150 peripheral blood samples (about 45 ophthalmopathy, roughly 72 hyperthyroidism and approximately 17 progressor patients) is reported in the paper. Whether ophthalmopathy could be predicted prospectively was tested in an independent validation cohort made up of fewer than 20 hyperthyroidism patients plus 17 patients who later progressed to ophthalmopathy. For training and testing, the roughly 100 patients in the discovery cohort were randomly divided in a 7:3 ratio. After blood sampling, hyperthyroidism patients were treated with methimazole at a starting dose of 30 mg daily, and ophthalmopathy patients were treated with high-dose intravenous methylprednisolone. Thyroid tissue and blood T-cell repertoires from roughly 6 Graves' hyperthyroidism patients were also compared in the study.

The paper as a whole reports these results and caveats: In validation, progression to ophthalmopathy was predicted by the model with 70.59% sensitivity and approximately 78% specificity, a median of roughly 6 months before onset. A model built on a 13 V-J signature distinguished ophthalmopathy from stable hyperthyroidism, reaching about 88% sensitivity and approximately 81% specificity in cross-validation and 80%/75% in testing. Most expanded thyroid clonotypes (frequency above 0.001) were also detected in blood, suggesting blood repertoires may reflect thyroid immune responses. Sample size was not statistically predetermined, and blinding of investigators to group allocation was not performed.

The TCR beta CDR3 regions were amplified from the RNA transcripts. The TCR CDR3 was subjected to a first round of RT-PCR using the HTBI primer set and the Qiagen OneStep RT-PCR kit. Libraries were constructed in a second round of multiplex PCR, after which size selection and purification were performed. Paired-end sequencing of the libraries was performed with 100 bp reads on an Illumina HiSeq2000. As for the authors' bioinformatics: SOAPnuke was used to process the raw data, throwing out any read that contained adapters or uncalled bases, had a mean Phred below 15, or lacked an exact constant-primer or identifier match. High-quality paired reads were merged using COPE v1.2.5, and each unique nucleotide sequence was defined as a clonotype. MiTCR v1.1 was used to align clonotypes to the IMGT TRBV, TRBD and TRBJ reference segments. Only V-J combinations with frequency above 0.0001, covering 99.2% of repertoires, were analysed. The TCS score was defined as F50 (clonal expansion) divided by E x V (chaos), with BLOSUM62-based TCRdist calculated between CDR3 peptides within each V-J. Welch's t-statistics and random forest reduced 450 to 600 V-J features to 13, which were used in a naive Bayes classifier (R e1071). The Morisita-Horn index was used to measure how similar the thyroid and blood repertoires were. TCRdb itself trimmed the public reads at Q25 with fastp, ran MiXCR and retained productive beta chains. Entries that share a CDR3 protein sequence are merged under the most common genes and DNA. In this record, the V and J calls reflect TCRdb's handling and not the investigators' own analysis. This sample holds roughly 510,000 distinct CDR3 sequences; roughly 45% were observed only once. Clones ranked in the top ten supply around 44% of the sample.

Any patient with an uncontrolled infection, another autoimmune disease, pregnancy or lactation was excluded. Clinical symptoms, serum thyroxine and TRAb, thyroid ultrasound, and orbital computed tomography formed the basis for the diagnoses. Total RNA was extracted using Trizol reagent, and RNA quality was assessed on an Agilent 2100 Bioanalyzer. This clonotype was sampled from an adult woman with Graves' disease, either hyperthyroidism or ophthalmopathy (not recorded which). The sample comprised peripheral blood or thyroid tissue (not recorded which).

The nucleotide sequence is given as TGTGCCAGCAGGAAGGACAGGGGTACCGGGGAGCTGTTTTTT. It codes for CASRKDRGTGELFF. The chain links TRBV2 with TRBJ2-2, with 9 bases in between that match TRBD1. Trimmed from V: 6 bases; trimmed from J: 5 bases; junction bases lacking a gene match: 4. CDR1 and CDR2 are drawn from the germline V gene: SNHLY, FYNNEI. The CDR3, from cysteine to phenylalanine, totals 14 residues. This entry keeps only the CDR3 DNA: 42 bases, framed from base 1.